The T cell receptor beta chain under discussion was sequenced for a study of a mutant IDH1 vaccine in newly diagnosed glioma. Study information: Therapy received beforehand was radiotherapy, temozolomide, or both, with most patients given both.

Only a few counts were recorded for this clone. The antigen is undetermined. The CDR3 runs to 14 residues. The germline V and J ends were trimmed by 5 bases and 4 bases, with 14 bases remaining between them. Germline assignment: CDR1 MNHEY and CDR2 SMNVEV (reference sequence). TCRdb keeps only in-frame clones here, not all; method: immunoSEQ multiplex PCR. The sample holds 31,000 or so clones, roughly 78% seen once. The time point denotes: week 11, during vaccination. In every dose of vaccine, 300 ug of mutant IDH1 20-mer peptide was given alongside topical imiquimod. The sequence came from a young man with glioma. The genes are TRBV27 and TRBJ1-1, with D unclear. This sample comprised PBMCs, obtained from a glioma patient whose treatment included an IDH1 peptide vaccine. The CDR3 loop reads CASSPKSKPTEAFF. In DNA, the CDR3 is TGTGCCAGCAGTCCAAAAAGTAAGCCCACTGAAGCTTTCTTT.